These 11 T cell receptor beta chains share one sample of origin, sequenced in a study of CD8 T cells in ankylosing spondylitis. Which antigens these TCRs recognize remains unknown. TCRdb recomputed calls from the 5' RACE reads with MiXCR, one row per CDR3 protein. The data hold roughly 700,000 distinct CDR3 sequences, with around 20% observed a single time. Study-wide results and caveats: The study identified a TCR beta motif of eight highly homologous variants that appeared characteristic of ankylosing spondylitis blood.

Input material: blood, either unsorted or a sorted T cell fraction (not recorded which). The receptor set was obtained from a male donor with ankylosing spondylitis.

This clonotype was counted between two and nine times. The chain is built from TRBV20-1 and TRBJ2-2; TRBD1 is a possible D gene (6 bases). Germline V gene lookup returns CDR1 DFQATT and CDR2 SNEGSKA (reference sequence). V lost 6 bases and J lost 4, with 15 bases in between. The CDR3 runs 14 residues. The CDR3 coding sequence is TGCAGTGCCCCCAGGGGCTCGGGCACCGGGGAGCTGTTTTTT. This sequence encodes CSAPRGSGTGELFF.

This chain connects TRBV7-2 to TRBJ2-5, with D perhaps matching TRBD1 or TRBD2 (6 bases each). Germline CDR1 reads SGHTA; CDR2 reads FQGNSA. V was pared by 5 bases and J by 4 bases, with 14 bases between. The CDR3 has 14 residues. The CDR3 reads CASSRGLAPETQYF. The CDR3 DNA reads TGTGCCAGCAGCCGGGGGCTAGCCCCAGAGACCCAGTACTTC.

This clonotype was seen more than once but under ten times. The chain links TRBV7-3 to TRBJ2-7; 13 bases match TRBD2. Losses at the gene ends were 5 bases for V and 5 bases for J; bases not matched to a gene: 12. The CDR3 loop spans 17 amino acids. Germline CDR1 and CDR2: SGHTA and FQGTGA. The CDR3 nucleotides read TGTGCCAGCAGCCCTAAGGGGGGACTAGCGGGAAGGAACGAGCAGTACTTC. Translated, it gives CASSPKGGLAGRNEQYF. Looking up the rest from reference TRBV7-3 and TRBJ2-7 gives the full variable domain: GAGVSQTPSNKVTEKGKYVELRCDPISGHTALYWYRQSLGQGPEFLIYFQGTGAADDSGLPNDRFFAVRPEGSVSTLKIQRTERGDSAVYLCASSPKGGLAGRNEQYFGPGTRLTVT.

The gene calls are TRBV5-1 and TRBJ2-2; a possible D gene is TRBD1 (5 bases). Trimming stripped 2 bases from V and 1 base from J, with 9 bases between. CDR3 size: 15 residues. The germline CDR1 and CDR2 sequences are SGHRS and YFSETQ. This CDR3 reads CASSFRVGNTGELFF. Here the CDR3 DNA reads TGCGCCAGCAGCTTCAGGGTAGGGAACACCGGGGAGCTGTTTTTT.

This clonotype showed up just a few times. Being one base from a much bigger clone, this may be a read error. The chain employs TRBV7-3 and TRBJ1-2; 8 bases are a match to TRBD1. CDR1 is SGHTA, CDR2 FQGTGA, per germline. Trimming at V came to 5 bases and at J to 7 bases, leaving 6 bases not matched to a gene. The CDR3 contains 13 residues. CDR3 loop: CASSMDRDGGYTF. CDR3 DNA: TGTGCCAGCAGCATGGACAGGGATGGTGGCTACACCTTC.

The table lists this clonotype with a few counts. V gene TRBV7-9 combines with J gene TRBJ2-2; D gene unclear. CDR1 is SEHNR, CDR2 FQNEAQ, per germline (reference sequence). This CDR3 is built from 14 residues. The ends were cut back, 3 bases at V and 0 bases at J, with 5 bases in the middle. The CDR3 loop is CASSFNANTGELFF. CDR3 in DNA: TGTGCCAGCAGCTTCAACGCGAACACCGGGGAGCTGTTTTTT.

The chain uses TRBV9 and TRBJ2-7, with D uncertain. Germline CDR1 and CDR2: SGDLS and YYNGEE. This CDR3 contains 15 residues. Trimming pared 0 bases from V and 3 bases from J, leaving 13 bases between. In DNA, the CDR3 is TGTGCCAGCAGCGTAGGTCCGGGCAATCACTACGAGCAGTACTTC. Amino acid sequence: CASSVGPGNHYEQYF.

The chain recombines TRBV12-3 or TRBV12-4 with TRBJ2-4; no reliable D call. The CDR3 has 14 residues. Trimming removed 1 base from V and 7 bases from J, with 11 bases in between. Here the CDR3 DNA reads TGTGCCAGCAGTTTAGGCGCGGATCGGAACATTCAGTACTTC. This gives the protein CASSLGADRNIQYF.

This chain joins TRBV5-6 and TRBJ1-2, with a possible D match to TRBD1 (6 bases). Germline-derived CDR1 and CDR2 are SGHDT and YYEEEE. This CDR3 comprises 14 residues. V lost 7 bases and J 6 bases, leaving 19 bases between the germline ends. The CDR3, as DNA: TGTGCCAGCGGGGACCGGACAGAGTGGCATGGCTACACCTTC. Residues: CASGDRTEWHGYTF.

This chain links TRBV5-8 with TRBJ2-7; D is possibly TRBD2 (6 bases). Per the germline V gene, CDR1 is SGHTS and CDR2 is YDEGEE. CDR3 length: 15 residues. With 4 bases removed from V and 5 bases from J, the gap between germline ends came to 19 bases. The CDR3 here is CASSPISLREDEQYF. CDR3 sequence (DNA): TGTGCCAGCAGCCCAATCTCGTTGAGGGAGGACGAGCAGTACTTC.

V is TRBV27 and J is TRBJ2-7, with D unresolved. Germline CDR1 MNHEY, CDR2 SMNVEV (reference sequence). The CDR3 length is 13 residues. V was cut by 3 bases and J by 3 bases, with 9 bases left in between. The CDR3 DNA reads TGTGCCAGCAGTTTCAATCCCTTCTACGAGCAGTACTTC. Protein sequence: CASSFNPFYEQYF.